The present entry profiles one TCR beta chain with its context. Germline V gene data show CDR1 as LGHNA and CDR2 as YNFKEQ. The V gene lost 5 bases and the J gene lost 5 bases, with 18 bases spanning the gap. This CDR3 spans 15 amino acids. The method was immunoSEQ multiplex PCR; TCRdb's version includes in-frame clones alone and lacks a portion of them. The repertoire has tens of thousands of clones, approximately 90% of them found once; the top ten carry 3.1%. The entry originates in a study of blood T cell repertoires in COVID-19. About the research overall: In each case, the material was cDNA or gDNA derived from T cells, B-cell-depleted T cells, or PBMCs.

The specimen was PBMCs or T cells enriched from blood (not recorded which). V and J are TRBV4-2 and TRBJ1-1; D perhaps matches TRBD1 (5 bases). The clonotype was recovered from a woman between 45 and 65 years old who had recovered from COVID-19. The CDR3 region has the DNA TGTGCCAGCAGCGAAGCGTATGGGGGGATAACTGAAGCTTTCTTT. It yields the protein CASSEAYGGITEAFF.